What follows describes a single T cell receptor beta chain. The data originate from a study of OX40 agonist ivuxolimab in advanced cancers. The table came from immunoSEQ multiplex PCR; TCRdb's copy has only in-frame clones and leaves some out. The repertoire consists of 50,000 to 70,000 clones, with approximately 79% occurring once and the leading ten covering 2% to 2.5%. V was clipped by 5 bases and J by 4 bases, with 13 bases between them. The CDR3 consists of 14 residues. Germline lookup yields CDR1 SGHTA and CDR2 FQGTGA. The source material was CD4+ or CD8+ T cells sorted from blood, sampled in a trial of the OX40 agonist ivuxolimab. This TCR came from an adult with an advanced solid tumor such as melanoma, head and neck, liver or kidney cancer. The rearrangement links TRBV7-3 to TRBJ2-3, with D perhaps TRBD2 (5 bases). The CDR3 nucleotides are TGTGCCAGCAGCCTATCGACTACCCCAGATACGCAGTATTTT. Its translation is CASSLSTTPDTQYF.